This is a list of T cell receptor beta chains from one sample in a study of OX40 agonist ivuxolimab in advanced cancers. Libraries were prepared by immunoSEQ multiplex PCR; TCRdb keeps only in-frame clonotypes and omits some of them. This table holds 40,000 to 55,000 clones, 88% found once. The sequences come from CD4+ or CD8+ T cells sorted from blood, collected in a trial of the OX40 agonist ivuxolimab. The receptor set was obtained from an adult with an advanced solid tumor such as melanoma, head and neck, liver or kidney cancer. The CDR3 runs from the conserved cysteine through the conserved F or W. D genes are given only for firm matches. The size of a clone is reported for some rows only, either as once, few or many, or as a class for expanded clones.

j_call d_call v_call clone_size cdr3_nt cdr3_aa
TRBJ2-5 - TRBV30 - TGTGCCTGGAGTAGGAGCCAAGAGACCCAGTACTTC CAWSRSQETQYF
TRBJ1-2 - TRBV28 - TGTGCCAGCACCCTCAAGGGCCTCTATGGCTACACCTTC CASTLKGLYGYTF
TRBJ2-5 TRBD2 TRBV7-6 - TGTGCCAGCAGCTTAGGGTTAGCGGGGGTGGCCCAGTACTTC CASSLGLAGVAQYF
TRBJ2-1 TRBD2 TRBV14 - TGTGCCAGCAGTCCCCATATCTCTAGCGGGGGGGGCCATGAGCAGTTCTTC CASSPHISSGGGHEQFF
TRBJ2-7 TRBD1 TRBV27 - TGTGCCAGCAAGATGGGACAGGGGCTGGGCGAGCAGTACTTC CASKMGQGLGEQYF
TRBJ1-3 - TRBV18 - TGTGCCAGCTCTCCCGGGACCGCCGGAAACACCATATATTTT CASSPGTAGNTIYF
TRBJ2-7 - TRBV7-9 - TGTGCCAGCAGCTTAGGACTTACGGGGGAGCAGTACTTC CASSLGLTGEQYF
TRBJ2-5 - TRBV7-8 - TGTGCCAGCAGCTTAGCCGGGGGAGAGCACTTC CASSLAGGEHF
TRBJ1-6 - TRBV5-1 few TGCGCCAGCAGCTTGGCCCCGGGGTACAGTGGTTCACCCCTCCACTTT CASSLAPGYSGSPLHF
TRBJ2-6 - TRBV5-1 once TGCGCCAGCAGCTTTATAAGTACTGGGGCCAACGTCCTGACTTTC CASSFISTGANVLTF
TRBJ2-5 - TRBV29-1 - TGCAGCGTTGATCGGGAAGGAAAAGAGACCCAGTACTTC CSVDREGKETQYF
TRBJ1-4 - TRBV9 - TGTGCCAGCAGCGCAACAGAGGGGGGGACTAATGAAAAACTGTTTTTT CASSATEGGTNEKLFF
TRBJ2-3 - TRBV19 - TGTGCCAGTAGTAGGGGGCTCGAGATCGCAGATACGCAGTATTTT CASSRGLEIADTQYF
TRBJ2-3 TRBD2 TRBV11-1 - TGTGCCAGCAGCCAACGGACTAGCGGGGGTATTGATACGCAGTATTTT CASSQRTSGGIDTQYF
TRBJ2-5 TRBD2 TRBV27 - TGTGCCAGCAGTTTCGTCCAGCGGGGGTTACAAGAGACCCAGTACTTC CASSFVQRGLQETQYF
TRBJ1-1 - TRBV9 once TGTGCCAGCAGCCCAGACACAGAAGAAGCTTTCTTT CASSPDTEEAFF
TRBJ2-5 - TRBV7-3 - TGTGCCAGCAGCCTCCTGGGAGGGGGCGGCGAGACCCAGTACTTC CASSLLGGGGETQYF
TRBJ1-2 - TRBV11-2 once TGTGCCAGCAGCGGCCGGGGGTGGAGGCCTCACACCTTC CASSGRGWRPHTF
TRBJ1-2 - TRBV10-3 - TGTGCCATCAGTGAGGAAACTAACTATGGCTACACCTTC CAISEETNYGYTF
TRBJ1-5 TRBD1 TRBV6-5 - TGTGCCAGCAGTTACGGGACAGGGCGCGATCAGCCCCAGCATTTT CASSYGTGRDQPQHF
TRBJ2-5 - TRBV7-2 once TGTGCCAGCAGCTTAGAACTAGCAAATCGGGCCCAGTACTTC CASSLELANRAQYF
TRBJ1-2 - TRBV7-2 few TGTGCCAGCAGCTTAGAACAGATCTTTAACTATGGCTACACCTTC CASSLEQIFNYGYTF
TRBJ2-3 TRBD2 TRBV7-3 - TGTGCCAGCAGCTTTGATAGCGGGGGAACAGATACGCAGTATTTT CASSFDSGGTDTQYF
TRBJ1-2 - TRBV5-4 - TGTGCCAGCAGCTTCTTCGCTAACTATGGCTACACCTTC CASSFFANYGYTF
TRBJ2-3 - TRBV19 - TGTGCCAGTACATCCGGGGGGCCCCCCGATACGCAGTATTTT CASTSGGPPDTQYF
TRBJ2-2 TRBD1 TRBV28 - TGTGCCGTCAGGGGGACAGGGAACACCGGGGAGCTGTTTTTT CAVRGTGNTGELFF
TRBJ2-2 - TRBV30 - TGTGCCTGGAAGTCGGAGGGCGGGTACGGGGAGCTGTTTTTT CAWKSEGGYGELFF
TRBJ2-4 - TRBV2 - TGTGCCAGCAGGGACATAACGGACATTCAGTACTTC CASRDITDIQYF
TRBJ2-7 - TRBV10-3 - TGTGCCATCAGTGAGGGATCCGAGCAGTACTTC CAISEGSEQYF
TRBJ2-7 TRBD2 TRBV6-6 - TGTGCCAGCAGCACTAGCGGGACTCCCTACGAGCAGTACTTC CASSTSGTPYEQYF
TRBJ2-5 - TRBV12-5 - TGTGCTAGTGGTACCTCCGACAGGCAAGAGACCCAGTACTTC CASGTSDRQETQYF
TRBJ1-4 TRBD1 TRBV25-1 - TGTGCCAGCAGTGTGACTCTGGGACAGGGCAATGAAAAACTGTTTTTT CASSVTLGQGNEKLFF
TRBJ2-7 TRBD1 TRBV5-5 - TGTGCCAGCAGCTCCGAGCGGACAGGGCTCTACGAGCAGTACTTC CASSSERTGLYEQYF
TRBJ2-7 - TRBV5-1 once TGCGCCAGCAGCTTGGAGGGTGACGACGTCCACGAGCAGTACTTC CASSLEGDDVHEQYF
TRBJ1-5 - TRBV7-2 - TGTGCCAGCAGCTTAGCCCCCTGGAGCAATCAGCCCCAGCATTTT CASSLAPWSNQPQHF
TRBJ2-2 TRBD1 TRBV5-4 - TGTGCCAGCAGCCCGGGACAGCCCACCGGGGAGCTGTTTTTT CASSPGQPTGELFF
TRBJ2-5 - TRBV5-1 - TGCGCCAGCAGCTTGAAAGGGGGAGGCACCGTCCCACAAGAGACCCAGTACTTC CASSLKGGGTVPQETQYF
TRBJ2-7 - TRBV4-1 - TGCGCCAGCAGCCAGATTGCCGCGGGGGCTTCCTCCTACGAGCAGTACTTC CASSQIAAGASSYEQYF
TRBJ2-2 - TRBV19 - TGTGCCAGTAGTAAACTGGGCCAGATGAACACCGGGGAGCTGTTTTTT CASSKLGQMNTGELFF
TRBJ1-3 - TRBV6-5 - TGTGCCAGCAGTTATTCGGGCTCTGGAAACACCATATATTTT CASSYSGSGNTIYF
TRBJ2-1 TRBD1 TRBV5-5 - TGTGCCAGCAGCTCCGGGACAGGGGCGACCTACAATGAGCAGTTCTTC CASSSGTGATYNEQFF
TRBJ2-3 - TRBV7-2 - TGTGCCAGCAGGTTAGGGCCGGGGGGCACAGATACGCAGTATTTT CASRLGPGGTDTQYF
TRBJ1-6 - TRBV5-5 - TGTGCCAGCAGCTTCCAAGACGTAAACCCCATTTATAATTCACCCCTCCACTTT CASSFQDVNPIYNSPLHF
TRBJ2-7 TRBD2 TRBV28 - TGTGCCGTCCGGACTAGCGGGACCCCAGAGTACTTC CAVRTSGTPEYF
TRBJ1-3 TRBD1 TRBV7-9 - TGTGCCAGCAGTAAGCAGGGGGCGAGTGGAAACACCATATATTTT CASSKQGASGNTIYF
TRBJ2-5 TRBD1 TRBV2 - TGTGCCAGCAGGCGGTATTTCGGGCAGGGGGCAGAGACCCAGTACTTC CASRRYFGQGAETQYF
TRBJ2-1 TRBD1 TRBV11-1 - TGTGCCAGCAGCTTAGCGTCAAGGGGGCTTAACAATGAGCAGTTCTTC CASSLASRGLNNEQFF
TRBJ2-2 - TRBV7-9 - TGTGCCAGCAGCCCTGGGCTTACAAACATCAACACCGGGGAGCTGTTTTTT CASSPGLTNINTGELFF
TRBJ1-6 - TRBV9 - TGTGCCAGCAGCGCCACAGGGAATTCACCCCTCCACTTT CASSATGNSPLHF
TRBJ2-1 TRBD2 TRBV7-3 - TGTGCCAGCAGCTACGGGACTAGCGGCTACAATGAGCAGTTCTTC CASSYGTSGYNEQFF
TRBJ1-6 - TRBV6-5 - TGTGCCAGCAGTTACGTACAACCCCAGGGATCACCCCTCCACTTT CASSYVQPQGSPLHF
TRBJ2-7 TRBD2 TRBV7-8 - TGTGCCAGCAGCTTAGTGGGGACCGGGAGGTTGGTCGAGCAGTACTTC CASSLVGTGRLVEQYF
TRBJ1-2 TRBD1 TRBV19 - TGTGCCACCGAGGGAAGACAGGGGGCGCGTTATGGCTACACCTTC CATEGRQGARYGYTF
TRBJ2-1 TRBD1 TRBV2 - TGTGCCAGCAACCCCCTGACAGGGACCTACAATGAGCAGTTCTTC CASNPLTGTYNEQFF
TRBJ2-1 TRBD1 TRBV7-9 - TGTGCCAGCAGCCATTGGACAGGGGGCGATTTTTTAAATGAGCAGTTCTTC CASSHWTGGDFLNEQFF
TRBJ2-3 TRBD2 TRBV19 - TGTGCCAGTAGTATACCGGGACTAGCGGGAGATACGCAGTATTTT CASSIPGLAGDTQYF
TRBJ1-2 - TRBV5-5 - TGTGCCAGCAGCTTGGACAGGGCCTATGGCTACACCTTC CASSLDRAYGYTF